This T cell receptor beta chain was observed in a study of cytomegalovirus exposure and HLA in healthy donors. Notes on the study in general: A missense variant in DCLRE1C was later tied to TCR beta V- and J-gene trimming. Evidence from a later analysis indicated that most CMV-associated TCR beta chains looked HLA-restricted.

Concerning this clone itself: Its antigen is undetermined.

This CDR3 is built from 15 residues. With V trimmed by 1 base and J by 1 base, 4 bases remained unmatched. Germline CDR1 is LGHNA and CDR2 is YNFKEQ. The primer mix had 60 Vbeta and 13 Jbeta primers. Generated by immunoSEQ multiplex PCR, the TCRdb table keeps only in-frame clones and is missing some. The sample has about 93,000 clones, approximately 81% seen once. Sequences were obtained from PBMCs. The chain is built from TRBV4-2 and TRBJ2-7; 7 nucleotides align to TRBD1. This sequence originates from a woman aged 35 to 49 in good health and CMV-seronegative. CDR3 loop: CASSQVGQNSYEQYF. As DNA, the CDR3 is TGTGCCAGCAGCCAAGTGGGACAGAATTCCTACGAGCAGTACTTC.